The 15 T cell receptor beta chains in this list originate from one sample, sequenced in a study of T cells after yellow fever vaccination. TCRdb re-analysed the 5' RACE reads in MiXCR, keeping a single row per CDR3 protein. The sample includes about 250,000 distinct CDR3 sequences, around 3.5% seen only once; the top ten take 15% to 20%. Sequencing was performed on PBMCs, taken 15 days after the yellow fever booster vaccination. The receptors here all came from a man aged 18-30 years who received the YFV17D yellow fever vaccine.

This clonotype came up many times. The chain combines TRBV19 with TRBJ2-1; 8 bases map to TRBD1. This CDR3 is 13 amino acids long. Germline loops: CDR1 LNHDA, CDR2 SQIVND (reference sequence). V lost 10 bases, J lost 9 bases, and 11 bases stayed unmatched. CDR3 in DNA: TGTGCCACTCGGACAGGGTATATTGGTGAGCAGTTCTTC. Protein sequence: CATRTGYIGEQFF.

This clonotype was seen at least ten times. This sequence joins TRBV6-5 and TRBJ1-5; D possibly corresponds to TRBD1 (5 bases). Germline V gene data show CDR1 as MNHEY and CDR2 as SVGAGI. The CDR3 covers 16 residues. Trimming left V 6 bases short and J 4 bases short, with 19 bases between. The CDR3 here is CASSRDRRGGNQPQHF. The DNA of the CDR3 is TGTGCCAGCAGCCGAGATCGACGGGGGGGGAATCAGCCCCAGCATTTT.

This clonotype showed up many times. The V call is TRBV25-1, the J call TRBJ1-1; 8 nucleotides agree with TRBD1. With 2 bases clipped from V and 4 bases from J, the junction kept 6 bases outside the gene matches. CDR1 is MGHDK and CDR2 is SYGVNS in the germline V gene. This CDR3 is 15 amino acids long. CDR3 in amino acids: CASSESHTGGTEAFF. Written as DNA, the CDR3 is TGTGCCAGCAGTGAAAGCCACACAGGGGGCACTGAAGCTTTCTTT.

Many counts were recorded for this clonotype. Here the CDR3 reads CSAPQGPSSYNEQFF. The CDR3 nucleotides read TGCAGTGCACCTCAGGGACCCAGCTCCTACAATGAGCAGTTCTTC. The chain combines TRBV20-1 with TRBJ2-1; possibly TRBD1 or TRBD2 for D (5 bases each). From germline, CDR1 is DFQATT and CDR2 SNEGSKA (reference sequence). CDR3 length: 15 residues. Trimming cost V 6 bases and J 0 bases, with 15 bases left between them.

This clonotype has a count of ten or more. The chain employs TRBV7-6 and TRBJ2-2; 8 bases are a match to TRBD1. The CDR3 runs to 16 residues. Germline-derived CDR1 and CDR2 are SGHVS and FNYEAQ. Unmatched junction bases numbered 10, after V lost 4 bases and J lost 6 bases. Here the CDR3 reads CASSSPGGLGAGELFF. The CDR3 coding sequence is TGTGCCAGCAGCTCACCAGGGGGCTTAGGTGCCGGGGAGCTGTTTTTT.

At least ten counts were recorded for this clonotype. The chain employs TRBV11-2 and TRBJ1-5; D gene unclear. V was shortened by 0 bases and J by 4 bases, with 7 bases between the two germline ends. The length of the CDR3 is 14 residues. Germline V lookup: CDR1 SGHAT, CDR2 FQNNGV. CDR3 DNA sequence: TGTGCCAGCAGCTTAGATGGCGGGAATCAGCCCCAGCATTTT. Translating it yields CASSLDGGNQPQHF.

Many counts were recorded for this clonotype. This chain connects TRBV29-1 to TRBJ2-2; D is undetermined. The CDR3 runs 13 residues. CDR1 and CDR2 from the germline V gene are SQVTM and ANQGSEA. The V end lost 4 bases, the J end lost 2 bases, and 8 bases lay between the germline ends. The CDR3 DNA reads as TGCAGCGTTGCTCAGCATAACACCGGGGAGCTGTTTTTT. Its translation is CSVAQHNTGELFF.

The rearrangement uses TRBV7-2 and TRBJ2-7; 14 positions match TRBD2. The CDR3 is 19 amino acids. Losses at the gene ends were 5 bases for V and 0 bases for J; bases not matched to a gene: 12. Germline assignment: CDR1 SGHTA and CDR2 FQGNSA. CDR3 bases: TGTGCCAGCAGCCGACTAGCGGGGGGGCCCCAGGGAAGCTCCTACGAGCAGTACTTC. Residues: CASSRLAGGPQGSSYEQYF.

This clonotype was picked up many times. The chain carries TRBV25-1 and TRBJ2-3, with a weak D call TRBD2 (6 bases). This CDR3 has 15 residues. Germline-derived CDR1 and CDR2 are MGHDK and SYGVNS. V shed 3 bases and J shed 3 bases, with 13 bases lying between them. CDR3 sequence reads: CASSETGGETDTQYF. Here the CDR3 DNA reads TGTGCCAGCAGTGAGACTGGCGGGGAAACAGATACGCAGTATTTT. The variable domain in full, completed from reference TRBV25-1 and TRBJ2-3, reads EADIYQTPRYLVIGTGKKITLECSQTMGHDKMYWYQQDPGMELHLIHYSYGVNSTEKGDLSSESTVSRIRTEHFPLTLESARPSHTSQYLCASSETGGETDTQYFGPGTRLTVL.

This clonotype has ten or more counts. The rearrangement links TRBV6-5 to TRBJ1-1, with a possible D match to TRBD1 (5 bases). CDR1 and CDR2 from the germline V gene are MNHEY and SVGAGI. The V gene lost 0 bases and the J gene lost 4 bases, with 12 bases spanning the gap. The CDR3 extends over 15 amino acids. CDR3 residues: CASSYSASGGTEAFF. In DNA, the CDR3 is TGTGCCAGCAGTTACTCGGCGTCCGGGGGCACTGAAGCTTTCTTT.

Ten or more counts support this clonotype. J is TRBJ1-3 and V is TRBV7-9; D is unresolved. Trimming removed 8 bases at V and 2 bases at J, with 16 bases between. This CDR3 has 15 amino acids. The germline V gene has CDR1 SEHNR and CDR2 FQNEAQ (reference sequence). The CDR3 sequence: CASLGEGGTGNTIYF. CDR3 DNA: TGTGCCAGCCTCGGGGAGGGTGGAACTGGAAACACCATATATTTT.

At least ten counts were recorded for this clonotype. J is TRBJ1-2 and V is TRBV3-1; weak D call: TRBD1 (6 bases). The germline gives CDR1 LGHDT, CDR2 YNNKEL (reference sequence). The CDR3 is 15 residues long. Trimming removed 3 bases at V and 3 bases at J, with 14 bases between. Written as DNA, the CDR3 is TGTGCCAGCAGCCACCGTTTTAAGGGGGACTATGGCTACACCTTC. Translated, it gives CASSHRFKGDYGYTF. Using reference TRBV3-1 and TRBJ1-2 for the parts outside the CDR3, the full variable domain is DTAVSQTPKYLVTQMGNDKSIKCEQNLGHDTMYWYKQDSKKFLKIMFSYNNKELIINETVPNRFSPKSPDKAHLNLHINSLELGDSAVYFCASSHRFKGDYGYTFGSGTRLTVV.

This clonotype was seen ten or more times. The chain employs TRBV6-6 and TRBJ1-5; D unclear. Trimming cost V 0 bases and J 5 bases, with 20 bases left between them. The CDR3 has 18 residues. Germline V lookup: CDR1 MNHNY, CDR2 SVGAGI (reference sequence). CDR3: CASSYSMMGRQDYQPQHF. In DNA, the CDR3 is TGTGCCAGCAGTTACTCGATGATGGGCCGTCAGGATTATCAGCCCCAGCATTTT.

Many counts were recorded for this clonotype. The chain recombines TRBV7-9 with TRBJ2-2; D not certain. Germline lookup yields CDR1 SEHNR and CDR2 FQNEAQ (reference sequence). V shed 3 bases and J shed 5 bases, with 13 bases lying between them. CDR3 length: 15 residues. Here the CDR3 reads CASSLVTLTTGELFF. Written as DNA, the CDR3 is TGTGCCAGCAGCTTGGTAACACTCACTACCGGGGAGCTGTTTTTT.

The chain uses TRBV7-6 and TRBJ2-1; D is undetermined. Trimming left V 2 bases short and J 4 bases short, with 15 bases between. CDR1 and CDR2 (germline): SGHVS, FNYEAQ. The CDR3 totals 16 residues. The CDR3 coding sequence is TGTGCCAGCAGCTTAATCGGCTTCCTCGGTTACAATGAGCAGTTCTTC. Translation: CASSLIGFLGYNEQFF.